This TCR beta chain was recorded in a study of OX40 agonist ivuxolimab in advanced cancers. Regarding the complete study: The costimulatory receptor OX40 (CD134) was targeted by ivuxolimab, a fully human IgG2 agonistic monoclonal antibody. Intravenous ivuxolimab was administered to patients every 2 weeks at six dose levels: 0.01, 0.1, 0.3, 1.5, 3 and 10 mg/kg. Of the approximately 50 dose-escalation patients, hepatocellular carcinoma was present in approximately 20, melanoma in approximately 15, renal cell carcinoma in 9 and head and neck cancer in 9. In the dose-escalation cohort, around 80% of patients were male, and the mean age was roughly 56 years with a range of roughly 23 to 90. Patients were allowed to have had prior anti-PD-1, anti-PD-L1 or anti-CTLA-4 therapy, and 30% to 40% of the dose-escalation patients had been treated with checkpoint inhibitors. Partial responses occurred in three dose-escalation patients, of whom one had hepatocellular carcinoma and two had cutaneous melanoma. The point of sequencing TCRbeta in the periphery was to test whether ivuxolimab changed TCR sequence diversity and drove clonal T-cell expansion. The paper reports the monotherapy dose-escalation portion (N of about 47 patients) of the phase I ivuxolimab trial. General findings and caveats noted by the study authors: Clonal expansion of both CD4+ and CD8+ blood T cells was observed from baseline to week 6 at doses 0.1 to 3.0 mg/kg. On average, CD8+ T cells showed more expanded clones than CD4+ T cells after ivuxolimab. Low levels of normalized T-cell clonal expansion were also shown by some nonresponding patients. The antigen specificity of the peripheral T cells that underwent clonal expansion was not determined. In partial responders in the 0.1-3.0 mg/kg groups, normalized peripheral clonal expansion was found to be among the lowest, especially among CD8+ T cells.

On this clone itself: It lacks a known antigen. Qualities for individual bases were not recorded, and no much larger clone is one base off.

Genomic DNA was isolated from the sorted cells so that the TCRbeta CDR3 region could be sequenced. The immunoSEQ Assay was used for sequencing of TCRbeta CDR3 regions. This immuneACCESS table, as held by TCRdb, lists in-frame sequences with V and J called but not all clones. Of the missing ones, under half trace to an unresolved V gene in checked studies; the others have no known cause. The sample yields 20,000 to 25,000 clones; roughly 77% were counted once. The top ten hold 7.5% to 10% of the sample. Its CDR3 holds 17 amino acids, cysteine through phenylalanine. The CDR3 DNA has 51 bases and is translated from base 1. The germline V gene (reference sequence) provides CDR1 SGHNT and CDR2 YYREEE. V is shortened by 4 bases, J by 8 bases, and the region joining them spans 24 bases. The trial excluded patients who had a history of autoimmune disease or who were on systemic immunosuppression. Peripheral blood for TCR sequencing was drawn from every dose cohort at baseline, at cycle 4 day 1 and at cycle 7 day 1. Samples came from an open-label, multicenter, first-in-human phase I dose-escalation trial of ivuxolimab. Adults with locally advanced or metastatic head and neck squamous cell, hepatocellular, melanoma or renal cell carcinoma were enrolled in the trial. Before TCR sequencing, CD4+ T cells and CD8+ T cells from peripheral blood were sorted into separate populations.

The sequenced sample was CD4+ or CD8+ T cells sorted from blood, obtained in a trial of the OX40 agonist ivuxolimab. Recombination linked TRBV5-4 to TRBJ1-4; too little of a D gene remains to name it. The clonotype was recovered from an adult with an advanced solid tumor such as melanoma, head and neck, liver or kidney cancer. The CDR3: CASSPTPRQGAGEKLFF. The nucleotides are TGTGCCAGCAGCCCAACACCGCGCCAAGGTGCGGGGGAAAAACTGTTTTTT.